The present T cell receptor beta chain was sequenced within a study of response to subunit inactivated influenza vaccine. Using its own MiXCR run on the RT-PCR reads, TCRdb lists one record per CDR3 protein. Of about half a million distinct CDR3 sequences in the sample, around 8% were seen once. Germline V gene lookup returns CDR1 SGHVS and CDR2 FNYEAQ. V lost 5 bases to trimming and J lost 4 bases, with 17 bases between them. The CDR3 runs to 16 residues. The V gene is TRBV7-6, the J gene TRBJ2-2; D unclear. This receptor was identified in a man in his fifties or sixties who received an inactivated influenza vaccine. Specimen: PBMCs from blood, collected roughly 24 months after vaccination. CDR3 in DNA: TGTGCCAGCAGCCCTTCGGGTGGAATTTCCACCGGGGAGCTGTTTTTT. The encoded protein is CASSPSGGISTGELFF.